This T cell receptor beta chain is from a study of beta chain features in type 1 diabetes (dated by TCRdb to the late 2010s). Turning to the overall study: Mean age, gender distribution, total cell number and subset yield did not differ between patients and healthy donors. The study compared TCRB repertoires of sorted circulating CD4+ T cell subsets between recently diagnosed type 1 diabetes patients and matched healthy donors. Naive and central memory subsets were obtained from all 30 or so donors, but regulatory and stem cell-like memory subsets were isolated from only 8 patients and roughly eight healthy donors. A total of roughly 98,000,000 sorted cells were examined across all samples, and a strong correlation was observed between cell number per subset and RNA yield.

Results the study describes overall, beyond this receptor: PCR might favor shorter templates, but patient and control samples were amplified and corrected together, so any skew would affect both groups equally. Because cDNA was sequenced instead of genomic DNA, activated cells with high expression could be over-represented, although the groups did not differ in activation or CD3 levels. Type 1 diabetes patients showed a moderate but significant shortening of TCRB CDR3 length in all four CD4+ subsets. Only small numbers of individuals were included in the HLA sub-analyses, which left unresolved whether HLA type had any influence on TCRB rearrangement. At VDJ recombination sites, patients with type 1 diabetes made fewer insertions and deleted more nucleotides, a pattern implying thymic rearrangement abnormalities. Naive, central memory and regulatory TCRB repertoires appeared to be more alike among patients than among healthy donors.

From its cysteine to its phenylalanine, the CDR3 spans 16 amino acids. The retained sequence is limited to the CDR3, 48 bases, with the frame set at the first base. V is clipped by 0 bases and J by 7 bases, and the sequence between their germline boundaries is 16 bases long. The germline V gene encodes CDR1 LGHNA and CDR2 YSLEER. Each donor gave one peripheral blood draw, averaging around 120 mL, which was collected into heparinised tubes. Using a panel that included CD45RO, CCR7, CD25, CD127, CD95 and CD27, naive, central memory, regulatory and stem cell-like memory CD4+ T cells were sorted on a BD FACSAria II. All sorted populations exceeded 95% purity. PBMCs were isolated immediately by Lymphoprep density gradient centrifugation and stained directly without culture. So that batch effects would be minimized, each experiment stained and sorted samples in pairs, pairing one healthy donor with one patient.

The entire isolated RNA was reverse transcribed using the High Capacity cDNA Reverse Transcription Kit, and thus expressed TCRB transcripts were sequenced. Deep immunoSEQ sequencing was applied to naive, central memory and regulatory T cell samples, giving an average of approximately 3.8 million total reads per sample. Sorted cells were lysed in RLT buffer, and RNA was extracted using DNase-treated RNeasy Micro or Mini kits according to cell number. Each cell subset was processed on its own to prevent cross-contamination, while patient and healthy donor samples were processed together. TCRB sequences were amplified from cDNA with the immunoSEQ multiplex PCR, producing 87-bp fragments spanning the CDR3 region. Sequencing of the amplicons was done on the Illumina HiSeq platform. Per the authors' processing: PCR bias was computationally corrected using synthetic template baselines, reads within Hamming distance 2 were collapsed, and singletons that could not be merged were discarded. Reads were aligned against IMGT to assign V, D and J genes, CDR3 length and insertions or deletions at six rearrangement sites. Within each subset, clonotype counts were normalized to the number of sorted cells before true diversity and Gini coefficients were calculated with the tcR R package. Repertoire sharing was quantified using the overlap coefficient calculated on TCRB nucleotide sequences. As a proxy for the pre-selection repertoire, out-of-frame TCRB sequences from naive cells were analyzed. TCRdb took over this immuneACCESS table, retaining in-frame rearrangements with V and J assigned. Such tables are incomplete; in checked studies, under half of the missing clones stem from an unresolved V gene, and the remainder is unexplained. Clonal size and the V and J genes are those of that table, whereas D and trimming came from the DNA. Across this sample there are about 900,000 clones, with about 17% seen only once. The ten largest clones capture 0.023% of the sample.

This clone was seen only a few times. Its antigen has not been determined. The input lacks base qualities; no much larger clone sits a single base away. Sequencing used naive CD4+ T cells from blood. Taken with the paper, the label for cell subset or site translates to: true naive CD4+ T cells. The chain is assembled from TRBV4-3 and TRBJ2-1; the D gene is not confidently resolved. The TCR was taken from a woman under 30 in good health. The CDR3 sequence is CASSQDGLLRTNEQFF. The DNA is TGCGCCAGCAGCCAAGATGGCCTCCTACGAACAAATGAGCAGTTCTTC.